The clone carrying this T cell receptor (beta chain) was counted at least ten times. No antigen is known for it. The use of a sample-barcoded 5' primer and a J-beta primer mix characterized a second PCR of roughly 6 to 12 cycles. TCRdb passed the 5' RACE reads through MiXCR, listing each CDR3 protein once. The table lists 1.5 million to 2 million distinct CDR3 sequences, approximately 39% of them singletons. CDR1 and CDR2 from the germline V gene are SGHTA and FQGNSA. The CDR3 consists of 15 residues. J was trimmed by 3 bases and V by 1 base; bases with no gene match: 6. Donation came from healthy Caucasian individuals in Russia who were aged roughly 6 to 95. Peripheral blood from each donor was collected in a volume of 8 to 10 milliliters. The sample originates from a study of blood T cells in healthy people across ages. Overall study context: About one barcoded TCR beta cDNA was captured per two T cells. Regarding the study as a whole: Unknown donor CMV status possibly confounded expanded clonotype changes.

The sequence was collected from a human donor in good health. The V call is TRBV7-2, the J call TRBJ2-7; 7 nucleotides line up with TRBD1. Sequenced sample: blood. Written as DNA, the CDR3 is TGTGCCAGCAGCTTAGGGGCAGGGGGTTACTACGAGCAGTACTTC. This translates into CASSLGAGGYYEQYF.